This passage covers 27 T cell receptor beta chains from one sample sequenced in a study of blood T cell repertoires in COVID-19. The repertoire was sequenced with immunoSEQ multiplex PCR; TCRdb's copy has only in-frame clones and lacks some. The table records more than 400,000 clones, roughly 87% of them present only once. Sequencing was carried out using PBMCs or T cells enriched from blood (not recorded which). These receptor sequences come from a man between 18 and 29 years old who had recovered from COVID-19.

This clone was recorded only once. The chain is built from TRBV2 and TRBJ1-3; D is uncertain. The CDR3 sequence is 14 residues long. Trimming removed 4 bases from V and 8 bases from J, with 15 bases in between. CDR1 and CDR2 from the germline V gene are SNHLY and FYNNEI. The CDR3 DNA is TGTGCCAGCAGTGGACTCGGGAGGTTGGACACCATATATTTT. Amino acids: CASSGLGRLDTIYF. The complete variable domain, with remaining parts taken from reference TRBV2 and TRBJ1-3, reads EPEVTQTPSHQVTQMGQEVILRCVPISNHLYFYWYRQILGQKVEFLVSFYNNEISEKSEIFDDQFSVERPDGSNFTLKIRSTKLEDSAMYFCASSGLGRLDTIYFGEGSWLTVV.

V and J are TRBV5-6 and TRBJ1-6; D might be TRBD1 (5 bases). Germline CDR1 SGHDT, CDR2 YYEEEE. This CDR3 comprises 13 residues. Deletions cut 6 bases from V and 5 bases from J, with 9 bases between. CDR3 DNA: TGTGCCAGCAACGGGGGGAATAATTCACCCCTCCACTTT. Amino acid sequence: CASNGGNNSPLHF.

This chain links TRBV5-1 with TRBJ2-6, with D perhaps matching TRBD2 (5 bases). Germline V gene lookup returns CDR1 SGHRS and CDR2 YFSETQ. V was shortened by 1 base and J by 0 bases, with 11 bases between the two germline ends. This CDR3 spans 17 amino acids. Here the CDR3 reads CASSLRGISSGANVLTF. DNA for the CDR3: TGCGCCAGCAGCTTGCGGGGAATCAGCTCTGGGGCCAACGTCCTGACTTTC. The full variable domain, its missing parts supplied by reference TRBV5-1 and TRBJ2-6, is KAGVTQTPRYLIKTRGQQVTLSCSPISGHRSVSWYQQTPGQGLQFLFEYFSETQRNKGNFPGRFSGRQFSNSRSEMNVSTLELGDSALYLCASSLRGISSGANVLTFGAGSRLTVL.

V usage is TRBV18 and J usage is TRBJ2-3; the match to TRBD2 covers 8 bases. Germline V gives CDR1 KGHSH, CDR2 LQKENI. Trimming removed 5 bases from V and 4 bases from J; junction bases left unmatched: 11. The CDR3 covers 16 residues. Here the CDR3 reads CASSAAGREVSDTQYF. In nucleotides, the CDR3 is TGTGCCAGCTCAGCCGCCGGGCGGGAGGTATCAGATACGCAGTATTTT.

CDR3 in DNA: TGTGCCATCAGTGAGGATCAGGGAAGTGAAGCTTTCTTT. Its protein is CAISEDQGSEAFF. This sequence joins TRBV10-3 and TRBJ1-1; TRBD1 is a possible D gene (5 bases). Germline V gives CDR1 ENHRY, CDR2 SYGVKD. V lost 2 bases, J lost 7 bases, and 11 bases lay in between. This CDR3 spans 13 amino acids.

This sequence joins TRBV3-1 (or the pseudogene TRBV3-2) and TRBJ2-1; the match to TRBD2 covers 10 bases. Germline V gene sequence: CDR1 LGHDT, CDR2 YNNKEL (reference sequence). The J segment lost 7 bases and the V segment lost 1 base, leaving 7 bases of the junction unmatched. This CDR3 spans 16 amino acids. The CDR3: CASSQGPGLAPNEQFF. As DNA, the CDR3 is TGTGCCAGCAGCCAAGGACCGGGACTAGCGCCTAATGAGCAGTTCTTC.

This clone appeared a few times. The genes are TRBV19 and TRBJ1-2; 10 bases fit TRBD1. This CDR3 has 14 amino acids. Germline V gene data show CDR1 as LNHDA and CDR2 as SQIVND (reference sequence). Unmatched junction bases numbered 7, after V lost 7 bases and J lost 5 bases. CDR3 DNA: TGTGCCAGTACCCTGGACAGGGGGGAGTATGGCTACACCTTC. Translated, it gives CASTLDRGEYGYTF. The full variable domain, rest sourced from reference TRBV19 and TRBJ1-2, is DGGITQSPKYLFRKEGQNVTLSCEQNLNHDAMYWYRQDPGQGLRLIYYSQIVNDFQKGDIAEGYSVSREKKESFPLTVTSAQKNPTAFYLCASTLDRGEYGYTFGSGTRLTVV.

This clone has just a few counts. This sequence joins TRBV10-2 and TRBJ2-1, with TRBD2 as a possible D gene (7 bases). V was shortened by 6 bases and J by 5 bases, with 23 bases between the two germline ends. Germline CDR1 WSHSY, CDR2 SAAADI. The CDR3 is made up of 17 amino acids. The CDR3 DNA reads TGCGCCAGCAGGAGGGGGAAGGGCGGGAGAGGGAACAATGAGCAGTTCTTC. Protein: CASRRGKGGRGNNEQFF.

The chain links TRBV3-1 (or the pseudogene TRBV3-2) to TRBJ1-1; the D gene is possibly TRBD1 (6 bases). The V gene lost 6 bases and the J gene lost 2 bases, with 13 bases spanning the gap. The CDR3 has 14 amino acids. Germline V CDR1 and CDR2: LGHDT, YNNKEL (reference sequence). CDR3 amino acids: CASRRGGANTEAFF. In DNA, the CDR3 is TGTGCCAGCAGGCGTGGGGGGGCAAACACTGAAGCTTTCTTT.

The chain links TRBV19 to TRBJ1-1; 9 bases align to TRBD1. The CDR3 has 14 residues. Germline V lookup: CDR1 LNHDA, CDR2 SQIVND (reference sequence). V dropped 7 bases and J dropped 2; count of bases not matched to a gene: 5. CDR3: CASTIQGANTEAFF. The CDR3 region has the DNA TGTGCCAGTACCATACAGGGGGCTAACACTGAAGCTTTCTTT.

The V call is TRBV12-2, the J call TRBJ1-6; TRBD1 reflects the table's D call only, with no check against the DNA. TRBV12-2 is marked as a pseudogene. The CDR3 contains 15 residues. Here the CDR3 reads CASRLATGGESPLHF. The CDR3 DNA reads as TGTGCAAGTCGCTTAGCGACAGGGGGCGAGTCACCCCTCCACTTT.

The chain recombines TRBV28 with TRBJ1-1; possible D gene TRBD1, 5 bases. The CDR3 spans 12 residues. The germline V and J ends were trimmed by 5 bases and 7 bases, with 11 bases remaining between them. Germline loops: CDR1 MDHEN, CDR2 SYDVKM. The CDR3: CASSINRFEAFF. CDR3 bases: TGTGCCAGCAGTATTAACAGGTTTGAAGCTTTCTTT.

The J gene is TRBJ1-4, the V gene TRBV30; D gene uncertain. Germline V gene sequence: CDR1 GTSNPN, CDR2 SVGIG (reference sequence). The CDR3 runs to 12 residues. The V end was cut by 5 bases, the J end by 7 bases, with 11 bases between. The CDR3 reads CAWVWECEKLFF. The CDR3 DNA is TGTGCCTGGGTCTGGGAGTGTGAAAAACTGTTTTTT.

For the CDR3, the DNA is TGTGCCAGCAGCTTGTCGGGACAGGGACCCTACGAGCAGTACTTC. Translating it yields CASSLSGQGPYEQYF. J is TRBJ2-7 and V is TRBV5-4; the match to TRBD1 covers 9 bases. Trimming removed 1 base from V and 2 bases from J; junction bases left unmatched: 4. CDR1 is SGHNT, CDR2 YYREEE, per germline (reference sequence). CDR3 length: 15 residues.

This clone has just a few counts. The chain has TRBV27 and TRBJ2-7; 9 bases are a match to TRBD1. The length of the CDR3 is 15 residues. Unmatched junction bases numbered 7, after V lost 5 bases and J lost 2 bases. Germline values: CDR1 MNHEY, CDR2 SMNVEV (reference sequence). The CDR3 DNA is TGTGCCAGCAGTCCAGACCGGGACAGGGCCTACGAGCAGTACTTC. Translated, it gives CASSPDRDRAYEQYF.

This chain links TRBV5-1 with TRBJ2-3, with 8 bases lining up with TRBD1. V lost 4 bases to trimming and J lost 7 bases; unmatched junction nucleotides: 17. This CDR3 comprises 17 residues. CDR1 is SGHRS, CDR2 YFSETQ, per germline. The CDR3 spells CASSELSRTGWMNTQYF. The DNA of the CDR3 is TGCGCCAGCAGCGAGCTATCAAGGACAGGGTGGATGAATACGCAGTATTTT.

The chain combines TRBV19 with TRBJ1-5; possible D gene TRBD1, 6 bases. Germline CDR1 is LNHDA and CDR2 is SQIVND (reference sequence). The CDR3 is made up of 13 amino acids. V gave up 5 bases and J gave up 5 bases, with 10 bases separating them. The DNA of the CDR3 is TGTGCCAGTAGTCGGGACATTTATCAGCCCCAGCATTTT. Its protein product is CASSRDIYQPQHF.

This chain connects TRBV20-1 to TRBJ2-7, with a tentative D call TRBD2 (6 bases). The CDR3 consists of 10 residues. Per the germline V gene, CDR1 is DFQATT and CDR2 is SNEGSKA (reference sequence). The DNA of the CDR3 is TGCATTCCCGGGGGTCCCGAGCAGTACTTC. Amino acid sequence: CIPGGPEQYF.

The rearrangement uses TRBV6-2 or TRBV6-3 and TRBJ1-5; tentative D call: TRBD1 (5 bases). The CDR3 has 16 residues. Trimming stripped 2 bases from V and 2 bases from J, with 13 bases between. Germline CDR1 is MNHEY and CDR2 is SVGEGT. The CDR3 DNA reads as TGTGCCAGCAGTTACGGCCAGGGTTGGGGCAATCAGCCCCAGCATTTT. Protein sequence: CASSYGQGWGNQPQHF.

This clone was counted between two and nine times. The rearrangement links TRBV10-2 to TRBJ1-1; the D gene is possibly TRBD1 (5 bases). The germline V gene has CDR1 WSHSY and CDR2 SAAADI. The V end lost 7 bases, the J end lost 2 bases, and 11 bases lay between the germline ends. The CDR3 is 13 residues long. CDR3 in DNA: TGCGCCAGCAAGGACACCCCAAACACTGAAGCTTTCTTT. This codes for CASKDTPNTEAFF.

The V gene is TRBV30, the J gene TRBJ1-5; perhaps TRBD1 as D (5 bases). The V and J ends lost 3 bases and 6 bases respectively, with 15 bases between them. The CDR3 spans 14 residues. Germline assignment: CDR1 GTSNPN and CDR2 SVGIG (reference sequence). The CDR3 is CAWSGPGGGQPQHF. CDR3 coding DNA: TGTGCCTGGAGCGGCCCTGGGGGGGGTCAGCCCCAGCATTTT.

V usage is TRBV10-3 and J usage is TRBJ1-2; 10 bases map to TRBD1. This CDR3 contains 14 residues. Germline trimming cut 11 bases from V and 4 bases from J; bases unmatched to any gene: 10. Germline assignment: CDR1 ENHRY and CDR2 SYGVKD. CDR3 in DNA: TGTGCCGTAGGACTGGGACAGGGGAGCTATGGCTACACCTTC. Protein sequence: CAVGLGQGSYGYTF.

This chain uses TRBV5-4 with TRBJ1-3; 7 nucleotides align to TRBD1. The CDR3 runs 18 residues. V shed 0 bases, J shed 4 bases, and the junction held 13 bases outside the gene matches. CDR1 and CDR2 from the germline V gene are SGHNT and YYREEE (reference sequence). The CDR3 sequence is CASSLGGGQTASGNTIYF. The CDR3 nucleotides are TGTGCCAGCAGCTTGGGAGGGGGACAGACGGCTTCGGGAAACACCATATATTTT.

This clone was recorded only once. The chain recombines TRBV6-4 with TRBJ2-6, with 9 bases identical to TRBD1. The V gene end was trimmed by 5 bases and the J gene end by 3 bases; junction bases not matched to a gene: 14. Germline V CDR1 and CDR2: MRHNA, SNTAGT. This CDR3 comprises 19 residues. The CDR3 region is CASSRIDRTGVHGANVLTF. The CDR3, as DNA: TGTGCCAGCAGTAGAATTGATAGGACAGGGGTACATGGGGCCAACGTCCTGACTTTC.

The CDR3 region is CASSKAVLSGNTIYF. DNA for the CDR3: TGTGCCAGCAGCAAAGCGGTACTCTCTGGAAACACCATATATTTT. This chain joins TRBV21-1 and TRBJ1-3. TRBV21-1 is reported as a pseudogene. There are 15 residues in the CDR3.

This sequence joins TRBV10-3 and TRBJ2-7; D is possibly TRBD2 (6 bases). V was clipped by 8 bases and J by 4 bases, with 12 bases between them. The germline V gene encodes CDR1 ENHRY and CDR2 SYGVKD. The CDR3 is 12 residues long. This CDR3 is CAIGGTAYEQYF. DNA of the CDR3: TGTGCCATCGGCGGGACGGCTTACGAGCAGTACTTC.

The genes are TRBV27 and TRBJ2-1; TRBD1 agrees at 7 bases. Germline-derived CDR1 and CDR2 are MNHEY and SMNVEV (reference sequence). Losses at the gene ends were 5 bases for V and 10 bases for J; bases not matched to a gene: 14. This CDR3 contains 15 residues. Written as DNA, the CDR3 is TGTGCCAGCAGTGATCTAGCAGGGGGTCTCGGGGAGCAGTTCTTC. Residues: CASSDLAGGLGEQFF.